The clone carrying this T cell receptor (beta chain) occurred a few times. What it recognizes is unknown. The donors gave bone marrow, and they were healthy. The data are from a study of cytomegalovirus exposure and HLA in healthy donors. Notes on the study in general: In a later analysis, common viral pathogens appeared linked to several of the most significant clusters. An analysis done earlier found most TCR beta V segments productive about 90% or about 30% of the time.

Per the germline V gene, CDR1 is MRHNA and CDR2 is SNTAGT. V was pared by 5 bases and J by 6 bases, with 12 bases between. This CDR3 region has 13 residues. The PCR made use of 60 Vbeta and 13 Jbeta primers. Data came from immunoSEQ multiplex PCR; TCRdb stores just in-frame clones and leaves some out. Of some 150,000 clones listed, approximately 9% are singletons. Input material: PBMCs. This clonotype originated in a woman aged 40 to 50 in good health and CMV-seropositive. V usage is TRBV6-4 and J usage is TRBJ2-3; TRBD2 might be the D (6 bases). The CDR3 DNA reads TGTGCCAGCAGTCAACGGAGGGGTGATACGCAGTATTTT. This translates into CASSQRRGDTQYF.